A single T cell receptor (beta chain) is shown here with its context. Its antigen is undetermined. The data stem from a study of response to subunit inactivated influenza vaccine. The CDR3 loop spans 14 amino acids. Trimming stripped 6 bases from V and 6 bases from J, with 21 bases between. Germline values: CDR1 DFQATT, CDR2 SNEGSKA (reference sequence). One entry per CDR3 protein results from TCRdb running MiXCR on the RT-PCR reads. The sample lists around 760,000 distinct CDR3 sequences, more than 11% occurring once. General observations from the study: Every seasonal influenza vaccination brings in few new T cells, the authors suggested.

This chain connects TRBV20-1 to TRBJ2-7; the D is unclear. The clonotype was recovered from a man aged 50-59 years who received an inactivated influenza vaccine. The sequences come from PBMCs from blood, collected roughly 2 weeks before vaccination. For the CDR3, the DNA is TGCAGTGCCCCCAAGGGAAACGGGCCTCTCGAGCAGTACTTC. The encoded protein is CSAPKGNGPLEQYF.